These T cell receptor beta chains were read from a single sample in a study of blood T cell repertoires in COVID-19. Only in-frame clones appear in the TCRdb table, and some are missing; sequencing was by immunoSEQ multiplex PCR. This table holds roughly 240,000 clones, roughly 82% found once. The sample comprised peripheral blood. The source is an older woman with acute or convalescent COVID-19. The CDR3 runs from the conserved cysteine through the conserved F or W.

cdr3_length j_call v_call cdr3_aa
15 TRBJ2-1 TRBV2 CASSLDRGEYNEQFF
15 TRBJ1-3 TRBV18 CASSWDRYSGNTIYF
11 TRBJ1-3 TRBV20-1 CSARDQNTIYF
13 TRBJ1-1 TRBV12-3/TRBV12-4 CASSFGGNTEAFF
13 TRBJ1-6 TRBV6-5 CASVIQGNSPLHF
17 TRBJ2-5 TRBV19 CASSIGVAGGPWETQYF
17 TRBJ1-5 TRBV21-1 CASTISQTVHGNQPQHF
12 TRBJ1-5 TRBV6-2/TRBV6-3 CASSSDSRAQHF
16 TRBJ2-5 TRBV24-1 CATSDRRTRKEETQYF
14 TRBJ1-6 TRBV2 CASNGTVLLSPLHF
16 TRBJ2-5 TRBV29-1 CSITTRGAGLQETQYF
14 TRBJ1-5 TRBV4-1 CASSQDRGNQPQHF
17 TRBJ1-1 TRBV3-1/TRBV3-2 CASSSRTGTPLRTEAFF
13 TRBJ2-1 TRBV27 CASSFGQGLEQFF
16 TRBJ2-6 TRBV30 CAWSTGGSSGANVLTF
16 TRBJ2-1 TRBV2 CASSEAPSPTHNEQFF
14 TRBJ1-4 TRBV7-9 CASSSSATNEKLFF
16 TRBJ2-7 TRBV7-2 CASSFMSGSGSYEQYF
13 TRBJ2-4 TRBV9 CASSGGAKNIQYF
15 TRBJ1-2 TRBV5-6 CASSLRDRGWNGYTF
15 TRBJ1-5 TRBV19 CASSTRVGLYQPQHF
14 TRBJ1-1 TRBV19 CASSIIEMNTEAFF
20 TRBJ2-4 TRBV28 CASSFRTGEGVLAAKNIQYF
16 TRBJ1-2 TRBV6-1 CASSEASGGAVYGYTF
14 TRBJ1-1 TRBV27 CASSDRGGNTEAFF
12 TRBJ2-3 TRBV18 CASSPLADTQYF
14 TRBJ1-4 TRBV5-4 CASSLGQGNEKLFF